The 31 T cell receptor beta chains reported below all come from one sample, sequenced in a study of CD8+ T cells in alopecia areata. Sequencing used cDNA as its template, made by extracting RNA and reverse transcribing it. Sequenced by immunoSEQ multiplex PCR; TCRdb stores in-frame clones only, minus some. The repertoire holds 79,000 or so clones, with approximately 66% as singletons. Treatment described: oral pan-JAK inhibitor, 5-10 mg twice daily. The starting material was CD8+ T cells sorted from blood, obtained at week 24, from a patient treated with tofacitinib. Every receptor here comes from a human donor with alopecia areata.

This chain uses TRBV4-1 with TRBJ2-5; 11 positions agree with TRBD2. The CDR3 is made up of 14 amino acids. The V and J ends lost 4 bases and 4 bases, in that order; junction bases with no gene match: 2. Germline CDR1 reads MGHRA; CDR2 reads YSYEKL. CDR3 DNA sequence: TGCGCCAGCAGCCCCGGACTAGCGGGAGAGACCCAGTACTTC. This encodes CASSPGLAGETQYF.

This chain uses TRBV7-2 with TRBJ2-1; tentatively, D is TRBD1 or TRBD2 (6 bases each). Trimming took 5 bases from V and 7 from J, leaving 18 bases between them. Looked up from germline, CDR1 is SGHTA and CDR2 is FQGNSA. The CDR3 has 15 amino acids. In DNA, the CDR3 is TGTGCCAGCAGCCGTCCGGAGGGGGTTATTAATGAGCAGTTCTTC. Translation: CASSRPEGVINEQFF. The whole variable domain, filled in from reference TRBV7-2 and TRBJ2-1, reads GAGVSQSPSNKVTEKGKDVELRCDPISGHTALYWYRQSLGQGLEFLIYFQGNSAPDKSGLPSDRFSAERTGGSVSTLTIQRTQQEDSAVYLCASSRPEGVINEQFFGPGTRLTVL.

This clone was seen ten or more times. This sequence joins TRBV27 and TRBJ1-1, with D possibly matching TRBD1 (5 bases). The CDR3 extends over 13 amino acids. V lost 4 bases to trimming and J lost 0 bases, with 6 bases between them. From germline, CDR1 is MNHEY and CDR2 SMNVEV (reference sequence). CDR3 in DNA: TGTGCCAGCAGTTCGACAGTGAACACTGAAGCTTTCTTT. Translated, it gives CASSSTVNTEAFF.

The chain couples TRBV7-9 to TRBJ2-2; D is unresolved. The CDR3 has 12 residues. V lost 6 bases to trimming and J lost 2 bases, with 4 bases between them. The germline V gene has CDR1 SEHNR and CDR2 FQNEAQ (reference sequence). This CDR3 is CASSRNTGELFF. The CDR3 DNA follows: TGTGCCAGCAGTCGTAACACCGGGGAGCTGTTTTTT.

This clone appeared many times. This chain connects TRBV6-5 to TRBJ2-3; D not resolved. V shed 6 bases and J shed 5 bases, with 9 bases lying between them. The CDR3 sequence is 12 residues long. Germline V gene sequence: CDR1 MNHEY, CDR2 SVGAGI. CDR3 nucleotide sequence: TGTGCCAGCAGCCTCTTCGAAGATACGCAGTATTTT. Translated: CASSLFEDTQYF.

A remark on this clone: Since the CDR3 does not end with the conserved phenylalanine or tryptophan, this likely comes from a read error. The chain combines TRBV30 with TRBJ2-7; D could derive from TRBD1 or TRBD2 (6 bases each). CDR1 and CDR2 from the germline V gene are GTSNPN and SVGIG (reference sequence). V lost 5 bases and J 1 base, leaving 12 bases between the germline ends. The CDR3 extends over 13 amino acids. The CDR3 sequence is CAWDIGGSYEQYL. The DNA of the CDR3 is TGTGCCTGGGATATAGGGGGGTCCTACGAGCAGTACCTC.

This rearrangement joins TRBV15 to TRBJ1-5; D might be TRBD1 (6 bases). Germline V gene sequence: CDR1 LNHNV, CDR2 YYDKDF (reference sequence). This CDR3 is 14 amino acids long. Trimming stripped 3 bases from V and 7 bases from J, with 13 bases between. Here the CDR3 reads CATSSQGSSQPQHF. The CDR3 region has the DNA TGTGCCACCAGCAGTCAGGGGAGTTCGCAGCCCCAGCATTTT.

This CDR3 is CASSPTGTGRGEQYF. CDR3 nucleotides: TGTGCCAGTAGTCCGACCGGGACAGGGAGAGGCGAGCAGTACTTC. This chain joins TRBV19 and TRBJ2-7, with 9 bases that match TRBD1. The germline V gene encodes CDR1 LNHDA and CDR2 SQIVND (reference sequence). The length of the CDR3 is 15 residues. Trimming cost V 5 bases and J 6 bases; bases outside gene matches: 11.

The chain has TRBV5-6 and TRBJ1-1; the D is unclear. Trimming took off 4 bases at V and 8 bases at J, with 12 bases between the two ends. The CDR3 length is 12 residues. CDR1 is SGHDT, CDR2 YYEEEE, per germline. CDR3 residues: CASSVSFGEAFF. The CDR3 nucleotides read TGTGCCAGCAGCGTCTCTTTCGGGGAAGCTTTCTTT.

This clone has just one count. The V and J genes are TRBV7-9 and TRBJ2-7, with D maybe TRBD2 (5 bases). The CDR3 extends over 16 amino acids. V was clipped by 5 bases and J by 0 bases, with 17 bases between them. Germline V gene data show CDR1 as SEHNR and CDR2 as FQNEAQ (reference sequence). Here the CDR3 reads CASSNWGERSSYEQYF. DNA of the CDR3: TGTGCCAGCAGCAATTGGGGAGAGAGGAGCTCCTACGAGCAGTACTTC.

J is TRBJ2-7 and V is TRBV2, with D tentatively TRBD1 (5 bases). Trimming took off 5 bases at V and 3 bases at J, with 11 bases between the two ends. This CDR3 has 13 residues. Germline V CDR1 and CDR2: SNHLY, FYNNEI. CDR3 nucleotide sequence: TGTGCCAGCAGTACAGGAATGGACTACGAGCAGTACTTC. It specifies CASSTGMDYEQYF.

The chain carries TRBV9 and TRBJ2-7, with TRBD1 identical over 9 bases. The trim removed 0 bases at V and 2 bases at J, leaving 6 bases unmatched. CDR1 and CDR2 from the germline V gene are SGDLS and YYNGEE. CDR3 size: 16 residues. The CDR3 region has the DNA TGTGCCAGCAGCGTAGGCCCGGGACAGGGTCCCTACGAGCAGTACTTC. Translated: CASSVGPGQGPYEQYF. Full variable domain (rest looked up from reference TRBV9 and TRBJ2-7): DSGVTQTPKHLITATGQRVTLRCSPRSGDLSVYWYQQSLDQGLQFLIQYYNGEERAKGNILERFSAQQFPDLHSELNLSSLELGDSALYFCASSVGPGQGPYEQYFGPGTRLTVT.

The V call is TRBV6-5, the J call TRBJ2-1; D gene ambiguous. Germline values: CDR1 MNHEY, CDR2 SVGAGI. This CDR3 region has 15 residues. Trimming pared 6 bases from V and 0 bases from J, leaving 12 bases between. The CDR3 sequence: CASRPTASSYNEQFF. DNA of the CDR3: TGTGCCAGCAGGCCCACAGCGAGCTCCTACAATGAGCAGTTCTTC.

This clone showed up just a few times. The junction does not match germline at one end; this may be a read error. The chain is built from TRBV15 and TRBJ2-3; D is unresolved. Looked up from germline, CDR1 is LNHNV and CDR2 is YYDKDF (reference sequence). This CDR3 spans 12 amino acids. The CDR3 sequence is CASSHDPRWQYF. The CDR3 nucleotides read TGTGCCAGCAGCCACGACCCGCGCTGGCAGTATTTT.

The rearrangement uses TRBV7-2 and TRBJ2-1; a possible D gene is TRBD2 (5 bases). V lost 1 base and J lost 7, with 17 bases in between. Germline lookup yields CDR1 SGHTA and CDR2 FQGNSA. The CDR3 consists of 16 residues. The CDR3 protein is CASSLVGPGGENEQFF. DNA for the CDR3: TGTGCCAGCAGCTTAGTCGGTCCAGGTGGGGAGAATGAGCAGTTCTTC.

V and J are TRBV5-1 and TRBJ2-7; TRBD1 agrees at 12 bases. CDR3 size: 13 residues. The germline gives CDR1 SGHRS, CDR2 YFSETQ. Trimming cost V 3 bases and J 7 bases; bases outside gene matches: 2. The CDR3 DNA is TGCGCCAGCAGCTGGGGACAGGGGGCTGAGCAGTACTTC. Protein: CASSWGQGAEQYF.

This clone was seen once. V usage is TRBV4-3 and J usage is TRBJ1-1; tentative D call: TRBD1 (5 bases). Trimming removed 1 base at V and 4 bases at J, with 16 bases between. This CDR3 is 16 amino acids long. CDR1 LGHNA and CDR2 YSLEER come from the germline V gene. The CDR3 region is CASSQVQGWRGTEAFF. CDR3 coding DNA: TGCGCCAGCAGCCAAGTACAAGGCTGGAGGGGCACTGAAGCTTTCTTT.

This chain connects TRBV29-1 to TRBJ2-7; TRBD1 matches at 9 bases. With V trimmed by 2 bases and J by 4 bases, 9 bases remained unmatched. CDR3 length equals 15 residues. Per germline, CDR1 SQVTM and CDR2 ANQGSEA. CDR3 in DNA: TGCAGCGTTGAAAGGGCGGGACAGGGTCCTTACGAGCAGTACTTC. Its translation: CSVERAGQGPYEQYF.

This chain joins TRBV7-9 and TRBJ1-1; no definite D call. The CDR3 consists of 13 residues. V lost 5 bases and J lost 0, with 7 bases in between. Per germline, CDR1 SEHNR and CDR2 FQNEAQ (reference sequence). Written as DNA, the CDR3 is TGTGCCAGCAGCCACGCCGTGAACACTGAAGCTTTCTTT. As protein: CASSHAVNTEAFF.

V and J are TRBV6-5 and TRBJ2-1; TRBD2 is a possible D gene (6 bases). Germline lookup yields CDR1 MNHEY and CDR2 SVGAGI. V lost 5 bases and J lost 8, with 19 bases in between. The CDR3 runs 15 residues. The CDR3 sequence: CASSPSLASYDEQFF. CDR3 DNA sequence: TGTGCCAGCAGTCCCTCCCTAGCGTCTTACGATGAGCAGTTCTTC.

This chain uses TRBV7-9 with TRBJ2-7, with TRBD1 matching 7 bases. After removal of 4 bases from V and 4 bases from J, the junction contained 13 bases not matched to a gene. Looked up from germline, CDR1 is SEHNR and CDR2 is FQNEAQ (reference sequence). The CDR3 extends over 16 amino acids. This CDR3 reads CASSSTTQGLLYEQYF. In nucleotides, the CDR3 is TGTGCCAGCAGCTCAACCACACAGGGGTTGTTGTACGAGCAGTACTTC. The variable domain in full, with the rest retrieved from reference TRBV7-9 and TRBJ2-7, is DTGVSQNPRHKITKRGQNVTFRCDPISEHNRLYWYRQTLGQGPEFLTYFQNEAQLEKSRLLSDRFSAERPKGSFSTLEIQRTEQGDSAMYLCASSSTTQGLLYEQYFGPGTRLTVT.

J is TRBJ1-3 and V is TRBV9, with a possible D match to TRBD1 (6 bases). Germline lookup yields CDR1 SGDLS and CDR2 YYNGEE. The V end was cut by 0 bases, the J end by 8 bases, with 18 bases between. The CDR3 has 16 amino acids. In DNA form, the CDR3 reads TGTGCCAGCAGCGTAGGAACCGGCAGGGGTGCGGACACCATATATTTT. The encoded protein is CASSVGTGRGADTIYF. The full variable domain, with the rest looked up from reference TRBV9 and TRBJ1-3, is DSGVTQTPKHLITATGQRVTLRCSPRSGDLSVYWYQQSLDQGLQFLIQYYNGEERAKGNILERFSAQQFPDLHSELNLSSLELGDSALYFCASSVGTGRGADTIYFGEGSWLTVV.

The chain employs TRBV27 and TRBJ2-1; 8 nucleotides line up with TRBD2. After removal of 0 bases from V and 5 bases from J, the junction contained 3 bases not matched to a gene. This CDR3 has 15 amino acids. Germline assignment: CDR1 MNHEY and CDR2 SMNVEV (reference sequence). DNA for the CDR3: TGTGCCAGCAGTTTATCGTCGGGGGGGCACAATGAGCAGTTCTTC. Protein: CASSLSSGGHNEQFF.

The chain combines TRBV27 with TRBJ2-7; TRBD2 agrees at 9 bases. The CDR3 has 14 amino acids. V lost 3 bases, J lost 3 bases, and 3 bases stayed unmatched. The germline V gene has CDR1 MNHEY and CDR2 SMNVEV (reference sequence). The CDR3 spells CASSLKLAGYEQYF. As DNA, the CDR3 is TGTGCCAGCAGTTTGAAACTAGCGGGCTACGAGCAGTACTTC.

The chain uses TRBV7-9 and TRBJ1-1; 8 nucleotides agree with TRBD1. The trim removed 4 bases at V and 1 base at J, leaving 8 bases unmatched. Germline values: CDR1 SEHNR, CDR2 FQNEAQ (reference sequence). CDR3 length: 16 amino acids. This CDR3 reads CASSSERQGTNTEAFF. The CDR3, as DNA: TGTGCCAGCAGCTCGGAGAGACAGGGGACGAACACTGAAGCTTTCTTT.

The chain uses TRBV5-6 and TRBJ1-2; D might be TRBD1 (6 bases). Germline loops: CDR1 SGHDT, CDR2 YYEEEE. The V end was cut by 5 bases, the J end by 2 bases, with 10 bases between. The CDR3 spans 13 residues. Here the CDR3 reads CASRPQGNYGYTF. Written as DNA, the CDR3 is TGTGCCAGCAGACCTCAGGGGAACTATGGCTACACCTTC.

The chain carries TRBV28 and TRBJ2-7, with a weak D call TRBD1 (5 bases). The V and J ends lost 6 bases and 2 bases respectively, with 11 bases between them. Per the germline V gene, CDR1 is MDHEN and CDR2 is SYDVKM. The length of the CDR3 is 13 residues. The CDR3: CASRSTGAYEQYF. DNA for the CDR3: TGTGCCAGCAGAAGTACAGGCGCCTACGAGCAGTACTTC.

V is TRBV4-1 and J is TRBJ1-1, with 10 bases lining up with TRBD1. This CDR3 region has 16 residues. V gave up 3 bases and J gave up 5 bases; unmatched junction bases: 9. Germline V gene data show CDR1 as MGHRA and CDR2 as YSYEKL. The CDR3 loop is CASSHFGTGEGTEAFF. The CDR3 DNA follows: TGCGCCAGCAGCCATTTTGGGACAGGGGAAGGAACTGAAGCTTTCTTT.

V usage is TRBV28 and J usage is TRBJ2-7; D might be TRBD2 (6 bases). The CDR3 covers 14 residues. The germline gives CDR1 MDHEN, CDR2 SYDVKM. The V end was cut by 5 bases, the J end by 4 bases, with 15 bases between. The CDR3, as DNA: TGTGCCAGCAGTCGCCGCGAAGGGAGGTACGAGCAGTACTTC. Protein sequence: CASSRREGRYEQYF.

The chain couples TRBV4-1 to TRBJ1-1, with D tentatively TRBD1 (6 bases). CDR1 is MGHRA, CDR2 YSYEKL, per germline. Trimming left V 1 base short and J 5 bases short, with 14 bases between. The CDR3 has 15 amino acids. CDR3 region: CASSQVQGRWTEAFF. For the CDR3, the DNA is TGCGCCAGCAGCCAAGTTCAGGGGAGGTGGACTGAAGCTTTCTTT.

The CDR3, as DNA: TGTGCCGTCCCACCGGTCACCGGGACGGAGACCGGGGAGCTGTTTTTT. It codes for CAVPPVTGTETGELFF. V usage is TRBV7-8 and J usage is TRBJ2-2, with D possibly called TRBD1 or TRBD2 (5 bases each). Per germline, CDR1 SGHVS and CDR2 FQNEAQ. The CDR3 has 16 residues. V lost 11 bases and J lost 5, with 24 bases in between.